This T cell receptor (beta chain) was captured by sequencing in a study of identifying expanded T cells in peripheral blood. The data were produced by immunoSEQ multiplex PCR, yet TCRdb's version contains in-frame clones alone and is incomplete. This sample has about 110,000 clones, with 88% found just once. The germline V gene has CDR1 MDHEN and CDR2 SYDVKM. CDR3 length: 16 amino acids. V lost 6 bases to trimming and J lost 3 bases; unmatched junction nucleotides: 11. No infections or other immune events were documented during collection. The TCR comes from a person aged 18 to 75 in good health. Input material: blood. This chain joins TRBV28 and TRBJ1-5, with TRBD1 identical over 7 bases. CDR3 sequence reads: CASSRNRGRTNQPQHF. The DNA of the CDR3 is TGTGCCAGCAGCCGAAACAGGGGAAGGACCAATCAGCCCCAGCATTTT.